The present TCR beta chain was sequenced within a study of shared clonotypes between healthy human individuals. Turning to this clone: Its antigen is unidentified.

Study-wide results and caveats: It was observed that approximately 5% of naive CD4 clonotypes were shared across a few donors.

Trimming pared 6 bases from V and 4 bases from J, leaving 8 bases between. This CDR3 has 12 amino acids. Germline CDR1 is SGHAT and CDR2 is FQDESV (reference sequence). Some clones are missing from TCRdb's copy, which holds only in-frame ones; the method was immunoSEQ multiplex PCR. Here the sample spans some 1,100,000 clones, more than 75% being singletons. This sequence joins TRBV11-1 and TRBJ2-3; D uncertain. The receptor comes from a young man in good health. Some clones in this sample may be carry-over from other donors' samples. The sample taken for sequencing was memory CD4+ T cells from PBMCs. Subset defined: CD45RA-negative fraction. As DNA, the CDR3 is TGTGCCAGCAGTCCATTAGCAGATACGCAGTATTTT. It is translated as CASSPLADTQYF.